Below, 15 T cell receptor beta chains from the same sample are listed, as sequenced in a study of T cell repertoires in cytomegalovirus infection. A single record per CDR3 protein comes from TCRdb applying MiXCR to the reads. The data show 400,000 or so distinct CDR3 sequences, roughly 30% seen once. The sequencing sample was made of PBMCs. These receptors were obtained from a human donor in good health (CMV status not recorded). Some clones in this sample may be carry-over from other donors' samples.

This clonotype was found many times. The rearrangement joins TRBV2 to TRBJ1-5, with 7 nucleotides matching TRBD1. Germline assignment: CDR1 SNHLY and CDR2 FYNNEI. V was pared by 5 bases and J by 6 bases, with 10 bases of the junction left unmatched. The CDR3 contains 15 residues. CDR3 in DNA: TGTGCCAGCAGTTTGCGACAGGGTTTCGTTCAGCCCCAGCATTTT. It yields the protein CASSLRQGFVQPQHF.

The gene calls are TRBV2 and TRBJ1-3, with D uncertain. The CDR3 is 15 residues long. Germline V gene lookup returns CDR1 SNHLY and CDR2 FYNNEI. Between the trimmed V and J ends, which lost 7 bases and 0 bases, there was a span of 13 bases. CDR3 amino acids: CASTPMRASGNTIYF. CDR3 DNA sequence: TGTGCCAGCACCCCTATGAGGGCCTCTGGAAACACCATATATTTT.

This clonotype was counted between two and nine times. The CDR3 here is CATSDSAPLAGTYNEQFF. As DNA, the CDR3 is TGTGCCACCAGTGACTCCGCTCCCCTAGCGGGGACTTACAATGAGCAGTTCTTC. The V call is TRBV24-1, the J call TRBJ2-1; 9 bases are a match to TRBD2. J was trimmed by 4 bases and V by 4 bases; bases with no gene match: 13. This CDR3 has 18 amino acids. The V gene's germline CDR1 is KGHDR and CDR2 SFDVKD.

In this sample, this clonotype turned up a few times. The rearrangement joins TRBV19 to TRBJ1-2, with D possibly matching TRBD1 (5 bases). V lost 3 bases and J lost 5, with 13 bases in between. The CDR3 has 14 amino acids. Germline V CDR1 and CDR2: LNHDA, SQIVND (reference sequence). The CDR3 DNA reads TGTGCCAGTAGTATCGTCGGGGACGGATATGGCTACACCTTC. Protein: CASSIVGDGYGYTF. The variable domain in full, completed from reference TRBV19 and TRBJ1-2, reads DGGITQSPKYLFRKEGQNVTLSCEQNLNHDAMYWYRQDPGQGLRLIYYSQIVNDFQKGDIAEGYSVSREKKESFPLTVTSAQKNPTAFYLCASSIVGDGYGYTFGSGTRLTVV.

This clonotype showed up many times. This rearrangement joins TRBV7-8 to TRBJ2-2; maybe TRBD2 (5 bases). The CDR3 consists of 16 residues. Per germline, CDR1 SGHVS and CDR2 FQNEAQ. V was trimmed by 5 bases and J by 2 bases, leaving 15 bases between them. Here the CDR3 DNA reads TGTGCCAGCAGCCCCCCCCTGCGGGCAAACACCGGGGAGCTGTTTTTT. Its protein product is CASSPPLRANTGELFF. Filled out from reference TRBV7-8 and TRBJ2-2, the complete variable domain reads GAGVSQSPRYKVAKRGQDVALRCDPISGHVSLFWYQQALGQGPEFLTYFQNEAQLDKSGLPSDRFFAERPEGSVSTLKIQRTQQEDSAVYLCASSPPLRANTGELFFGEGSRLTVL.

The V call is TRBV6-6, the J call TRBJ1-4; D is perhaps TRBD1 (6 bases). V was shortened by 6 bases and J by 0 bases, with 14 bases between the two germline ends. Looked up from germline, CDR1 is MNHNY and CDR2 is SVGAGI (reference sequence). This CDR3 region has 16 residues. CDR3 sequence: CASSSRTAPTNEKLFF. The CDR3 DNA follows: TGTGCCAGCAGCTCAAGGACAGCCCCAACTAATGAAAAACTGTTTTTT.

The rearrangement joins TRBV6-1 to TRBJ2-1; TRBD2 matches at 16 bases. There are 16 residues in the CDR3. The germline V gene has CDR1 MNHNS and CDR2 SASEGT. The V segment lost 6 bases and the J segment 9 bases; nucleotides outside the gene matches: 8. This CDR3 reads CASSLGLAGGPGEQFF. CDR3 nucleotide sequence: TGTGCCAGCAGCCTGGGACTAGCGGGGGGGCCGGGTGAGCAGTTCTTC.

Points on this clonotype: Sequence at one end of the junction differs from germline and may be a read error. The genes are TRBV7-2 and TRBJ1-1, with D uncertain. Germline loops: CDR1 SGHTA, CDR2 FQGNSA. CDR3 length equals 13 residues. The CDR3 reads CGSSPGLVTEAFF. CDR3 DNA sequence: TGTGGCAGCAGCCCGGGGTTAGTCACTGAAGCTTTCTTT.

This clonotype was detected a few times. The CDR3 DNA is TGCAGTGCTAAACAGGGGTCCTCGAATCAGCCCCAGCATTTT. This sequence encodes CSAKQGSSNQPQHF. This sequence joins TRBV20-1 and TRBJ1-5; 7 bases are shared with TRBD1. With 4 bases clipped from V and 4 bases from J, the junction kept 7 bases outside the gene matches. The V gene's germline CDR1 is DFQATT and CDR2 SNEGSKA (reference sequence). The CDR3 runs 14 residues.

This clonotype was counted between two and nine times. The chain is built from TRBV6-2 or TRBV6-3 and TRBJ1-5; unclear D gene. The germline gives CDR1 MNHEY, CDR2 SVGEGT. Between the trimmed V and J ends, which lost 2 bases and 5 bases, there was a span of 10 bases. The CDR3 runs 14 residues. As DNA, the CDR3 is TGTGCCAGCAGTTACGCCGCAGGATATCAGCCCCAGCATTTT. Protein sequence: CASSYAAGYQPQHF.

The chain combines TRBV6-5 with TRBJ1-5, with D tentatively TRBD1 (6 bases). V shed 0 bases and J shed 6 bases, with 15 bases lying between them. The CDR3 loop spans 16 amino acids. The germline V gene encodes CDR1 MNHEY and CDR2 SVGAGI. The DNA for the CDR3 is TGTGCCAGCAGTTACTCGCCGCCGGGGGCGAGTCAGCCCCAGCATTTT. Its protein is CASSYSPPGASQPQHF.

This clonotype has a handful of counts. The chain employs TRBV6-2 or TRBV6-3 and TRBJ2-7; D is ambiguous. This CDR3 region has 12 residues. Germline CDR1 reads MNHEY; CDR2 reads SVGEGT. The V gene lost 0 bases and the J gene lost 6 bases, with 6 bases spanning the gap. CDR3 in amino acids: CASSYSGREQYF. CDR3 coding DNA: TGTGCCAGCAGTTACTCGGGTCGCGAGCAGTACTTC.

This clonotype has only a few counts. J is TRBJ1-1 and V is TRBV6-6; the match to TRBD1 covers 7 bases. CDR1 is MNHNY, CDR2 SVGAGI, per germline (reference sequence). The CDR3 covers 13 residues. The junction had 1 base not matched to a gene; V was cut back by 2 bases and J by 4 bases. The CDR3 nucleotides read TGTGCCAGCAGTTACCAGGGGGGCACTGAAGCTTTCTTT. Its translation: CASSYQGGTEAFF.

This chain connects TRBV6-2 or TRBV6-3 to TRBJ2-1; 14 bases are a match to TRBD2. Germline CDR1 MNHEY, CDR2 SVGEGT. The CDR3 has 19 amino acids. The junction had 4 bases not matched to a gene; V was cut back by 0 bases and J by 0 bases. The CDR3 protein is CASSYSGLAGGYSYNEQFF. CDR3 nucleotides: TGTGCCAGCAGTTACTCTGGACTAGCGGGGGGCTACTCCTACAATGAGCAGTTCTTC.

The chain links TRBV11-2 to TRBJ2-2, with 7 bases identical to TRBD2. Germline V gives CDR1 SGHAT, CDR2 FQNNGV. After removal of 1 base from V and 6 bases from J, the junction contained 2 bases not matched to a gene. The CDR3 covers 14 residues. CDR3 region: CASSLAGLAGELFF. CDR3 in DNA: TGTGCCAGCAGCTTAGCAGGACTAGCCGGGGAGCTGTTTTTT.